Sequencing of this T cell receptor beta chain was carried out in a study of cytomegalovirus exposure and HLA in healthy donors. About the study: Early release data held some 79 million unique TCRs from HLA-typed donors.

Overall study findings and caveats: In a later analysis, TCR association rates varied by HLA locus: DRB1 most, HLA-C fewest. For most TCR sequences rarity was the rule, although some public TCRs occurred in many donors. In an earlier analysis, most TCR beta V segments were productive about 90% or about 30% of the time.

Concerning this clone itself: As yet, its antigen is unknown.

With 1 base clipped from V and 2 bases from J, the junction kept 6 bases outside the gene matches. The CDR3 runs 15 residues. Germline assignment: CDR1 SQVTM and CDR2 ANQGSEA. Primers: 60 Vbeta forward and 13 Jbeta reverse. Here immunoSEQ multiplex PCR was the method, and the copy in TCRdb shows in-frame clones only, minus some. Altogether fewer than 110,000 clones are present, approximately 85% being singletons, with the ten largest covering about 4.3%. Sequencing was done on a sample of PBMCs. V and J are TRBV29-1 and TRBJ2-3; 7 nucleotides match TRBD2. This clonotype was obtained from a man aged 25-45 years in good health and CMV-seronegative. DNA of the CDR3: TGCAGCGTTGAAGGACTAGCCGATGTCACAGATACGCAGTATTTT. It is translated as CSVEGLADVTDTQYF.